This T cell receptor beta chain was sequenced during a study of T cell repertoires in cytomegalovirus infection. In this sample, this clonotype turned up a few times. Germline CDR1 reads DFQATT; CDR2 reads SNEGSKA (reference sequence). V was clipped by 2 bases and J by 6 bases, with 12 bases between them. The CDR3 is made up of 13 amino acids. TCRdb reprocessed the reads with MiXCR, giving one entry per CDR3 protein. The sample contains more than 500,000 distinct CDR3 sequences, about 15% of which appear only once. The V and J genes are TRBV20-1 and TRBJ2-3; D is unresolved. The receptor was isolated from a human donor in good health (CMV status not recorded). Some clones in this sample may be carry-over from other donors' samples. What was sequenced was CD8+ T cells from PBMCs. The CDR3 region is CSARYQGWDTQYF. The CDR3 DNA reads as TGCAGTGCTAGATATCAAGGGTGGGATACGCAGTATTTT.